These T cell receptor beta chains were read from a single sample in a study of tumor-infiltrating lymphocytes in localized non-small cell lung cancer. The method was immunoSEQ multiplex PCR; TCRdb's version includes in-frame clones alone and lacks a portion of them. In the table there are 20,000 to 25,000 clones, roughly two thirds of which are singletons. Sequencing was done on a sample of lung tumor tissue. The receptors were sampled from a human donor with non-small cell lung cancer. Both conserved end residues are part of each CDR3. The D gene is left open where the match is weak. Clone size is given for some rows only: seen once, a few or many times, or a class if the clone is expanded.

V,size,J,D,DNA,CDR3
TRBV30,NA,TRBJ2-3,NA,TGTGCCTCCTTCGGGGGGCTGAAAAAAAATACGCAGTATTTT,CASFGGLKKNTQYF
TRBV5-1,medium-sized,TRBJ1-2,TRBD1,TGCGCCAGCAGCCCGCTCCCTAGAACAGGGGGCGCTGGCTATGGCTACACCTTC,CASSPLPRTGGAGYGYTF
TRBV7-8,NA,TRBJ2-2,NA,TGTGCCAGCCGATCACGCCGGGACGCGAACACCGGGGAGCTGTTTTTT,CASRSRRDANTGELFF
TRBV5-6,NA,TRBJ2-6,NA,TGTGCCAGCAGCTTGGTCACAGGGTCTGGGGCCAACGTCCTGACTTTC,CASSLVTGSGANVLTF
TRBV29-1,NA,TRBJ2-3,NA,TGCAGCGTTGAAGGCGGGACCTTGGGGGCAGATACGCAGTATTTT,CSVEGGTLGADTQYF
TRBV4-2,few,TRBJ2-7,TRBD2,TGTGCCAGCAGCCGCGGCGGGACTACACTCTACGAGCAGTACTTC,CASSRGGTTLYEQYF
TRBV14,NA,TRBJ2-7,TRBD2,TGTGCCAGCAGCCCTTCAGCGGGGAGGATCTACGAGCAGTACTTC,CASSPSAGRIYEQYF
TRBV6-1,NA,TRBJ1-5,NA,TGTGCCAGCAGTGAAATCGATCAGCCCCAGCATTTT,CASSEIDQPQHF
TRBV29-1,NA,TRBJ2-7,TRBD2,TGCAGCGTCTTACTAGCGGCCGAGCAGTACTTC,CSVLLAAEQYF
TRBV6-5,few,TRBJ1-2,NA,TGTGCCACCAAGGACCTAAGGAATGGCTACACCTTC,CATKDLRNGYTF
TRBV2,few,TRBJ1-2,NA,TGTGCCAGCAGTGTAAGGGTACAGGAAAACTATGGCTACACCTTC,CASSVRVQENYGYTF
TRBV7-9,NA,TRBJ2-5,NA,TGTGCCAGCAGCTCCTACCGGGCATTAGGGGAGACCCAGTACTTC,CASSSYRALGETQYF
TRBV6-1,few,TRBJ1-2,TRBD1,TGTGCCAGCAGAGAAGGGACAGGGAGGAACTATGGCTACACCTTC,CASREGTGRNYGYTF
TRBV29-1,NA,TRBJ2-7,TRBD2,TGCAGCGTCGAGGCGGGGGGCTGGTACGAGCAGTACTTC,CSVEAGGWYEQYF
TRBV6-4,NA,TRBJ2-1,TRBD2,TGTGCCAGCAGTGTTCGGTCGACTAGCGGGAGATCAGAGCAGTTCTTC,CASSVRSTSGRSEQFF
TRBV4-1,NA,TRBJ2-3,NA,TGCGCCAGCAGCCTAAACCCACAGGCAGATACGCAGTATTTT,CASSLNPQADTQYF
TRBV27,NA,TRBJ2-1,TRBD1,TGTGCCAGCAGTCCATCTCCGGGACAGACTAACAATGAGCAGTTCTTC,CASSPSPGQTNNEQFF
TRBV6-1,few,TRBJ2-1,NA,TGTGCCAGCAGTGTAATGGGGGTTCCTTCCTACAATGAGCAGTTCTTC,CASSVMGVPSYNEQFF
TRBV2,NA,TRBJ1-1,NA,TGTGCCAGCAGCCCCAGGGGGAACACTGAAGCTTTCTTT,CASSPRGNTEAFF
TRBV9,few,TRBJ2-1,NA,TGTGCCAGCAGCCGGATCCACTACAATGAGCAGTTCTTC,CASSRIHYNEQFF
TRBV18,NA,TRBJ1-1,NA,TGTGCCAGCTCGCCCGACATGAACACTGAAGCTTTCTTT,CASSPDMNTEAFF
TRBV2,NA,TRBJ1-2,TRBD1,TGTGCCAGCAGTAGACAGGGAGTAGGCTATGGCTACACCTTC,CASSRQGVGYGYTF
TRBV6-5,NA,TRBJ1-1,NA,TGTGCCAGCAGTTACGGGCGGGGGAAGGGAGGCACTGAAGCTTTCTTT,CASSYGRGKGGTEAFF
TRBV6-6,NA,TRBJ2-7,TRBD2,TGTGCCAGCAGCAGGGCGGGAGGGGACTACGAGCAGTACTTC,CASSRAGGDYEQYF
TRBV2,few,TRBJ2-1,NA,TGTGCCAGCAGTCTACTCAATGAGCAGTTCTTC,CASSLLNEQFF
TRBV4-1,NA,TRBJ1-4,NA,TGCGCCAGCAGCCAAGACAGCCAAGGCACTGGAAAACTGTTTTTT,CASSQDSQGTGKLFF
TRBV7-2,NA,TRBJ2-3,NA,TGTGCCAGCAGCTTCACCTATACCACAGATACGCAGTATTTT,CASSFTYTTDTQYF
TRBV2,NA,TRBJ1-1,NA,TGTGCCAGCAGTACGACAGGAGCTGAAGCTTTCTTT,CASSTTGAEAFF
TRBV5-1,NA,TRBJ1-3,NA,TGCGCCAGCAGCCGCGAGGGGCCAAGCTCTGGAAACACCATATATTTT,CASSREGPSSGNTIYF
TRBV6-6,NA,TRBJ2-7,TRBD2,TGTGCCAGCAGCTATAGCGGGAGAGCCTACGAGCAGTACTTC,CASSYSGRAYEQYF
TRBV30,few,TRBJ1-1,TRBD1,TGTGCCTGGAGTGATGGACAGGGGGGTCTTGAAGCTTTCTTT,CAWSDGQGGLEAFF
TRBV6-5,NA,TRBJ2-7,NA,TGTGCCAGCAGGTACGCGTGGGCTAGCGCATCCTACGAGCAGTACTTC,CASRYAWASASYEQYF
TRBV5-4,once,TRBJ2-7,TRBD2,TGTGCCAGCAGCTTGGACCTAGCGGGAGCCCTCGAGCAGTACTTC,CASSLDLAGALEQYF
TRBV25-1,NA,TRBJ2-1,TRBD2,TGTGCCAGCAGTGGCCACCCTAGCGGGAGTAAGAGGAATGAGCAGTTCTTC,CASSGHPSGSKRNEQFF
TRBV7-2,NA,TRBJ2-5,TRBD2,TGTGCCAGCAGCACCCGGGGGGACGAGACCCAGTACTTC,CASSTRGDETQYF
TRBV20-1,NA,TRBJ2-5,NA,TGCAGTGCTAGACGGAGGACCCAGTACTTC,CSARRRTQYF
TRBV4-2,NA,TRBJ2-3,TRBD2,TGTGCCAGCAGCCAAGATGCTCCAGCGGGAGCAACAGATACGCAGTATTTT,CASSQDAPAGATDTQYF
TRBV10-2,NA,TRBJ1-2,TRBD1,TGCGCCAGCGGACACGGACAGGGCACCTATGGCTACACCTTC,CASGHGQGTYGYTF
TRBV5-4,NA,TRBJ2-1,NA,TGTGCCACTATCAGGGACCCGGCGTACAATGAGCAGTTCTTC,CATIRDPAYNEQFF
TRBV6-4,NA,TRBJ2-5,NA,TGTGCCAGCAGTGAGGTGGAGAAATTCCTTCCTCGACGGACCCAGTACTTC,CASSEVEKFLPRRTQYF
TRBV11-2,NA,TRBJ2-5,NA,TGTGCCAGCAGCTTAGAAAAGACCCAGTACTTC,CASSLEKTQYF
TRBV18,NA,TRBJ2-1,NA,TGTGCCAGCTCACCCGCGGGGAGCTCCTACAATGAGCAGTTCTTC,CASSPAGSSYNEQFF
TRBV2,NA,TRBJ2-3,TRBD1,TGTGCCAGCAATCAGGACAGGGGAACAGATACGCAGTATTTT,CASNQDRGTDTQYF
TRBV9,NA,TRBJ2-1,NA,TGTGCCAGCAGCCGTACAGAGAGCTCCTACAATGAGCAGTTCTTC,CASSRTESSYNEQFF
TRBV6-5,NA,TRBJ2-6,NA,TGTGCCAGCAGTTACTCGGGGGGAACGGCCAACGTCCTGACTTTC,CASSYSGGTANVLTF
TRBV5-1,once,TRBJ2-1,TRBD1,TGCGCCAGCGGGACAGGGGTCCTATACAATGAGCAGTTCTTC,CASGTGVLYNEQFF
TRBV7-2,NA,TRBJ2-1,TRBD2,TGTGCCAGCAGCTTGAGGCTAGCGGCGTCCTACAATGAGCAGTTCTTC,CASSLRLAASYNEQFF
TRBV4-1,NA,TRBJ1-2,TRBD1,TGCGCCAGCAGCCGCGACGGGACAGGGGAAGGCTACACCTTC,CASSRDGTGEGYTF
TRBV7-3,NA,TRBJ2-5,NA,TGTGCCAGCAGCTTAAGTCCCGGGGAGACCCAGTACTTC,CASSLSPGETQYF
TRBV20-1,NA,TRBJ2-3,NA,TGCAGTGGCCGGTGGACAGATACGCAGTATTTT,CSGRWTDTQYF
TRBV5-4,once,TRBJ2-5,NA,TGTGCCAGCAGCTTGGATGCGGGGAAACCCCAAGAGACCCAGTACTTC,CASSLDAGKPQETQYF